This TCR beta chain was recorded in a study of T cell responses to AZD1222 COVID-19 vaccine. Some clones are missing from TCRdb's copy, which holds only in-frame ones; the method was immunoSEQ multiplex PCR. The repertoire holds 170,000 or so clones, with 85% to 95% as singletons. The CDR3 sequence is 14 residues long. Germline V gives CDR1 SNHLY, CDR2 FYNNEI. Unmatched junction bases numbered 6, after V lost 6 bases and J lost 9 bases. Regarding this clone: Its antigen is currently unknown.

Study-wide results and caveats: Females outnumbered males among donors, who were mostly white British; clonal diversity was possibly underestimated. The repertoires were collected only after the peak T cell response. Nearly half of the spike-specific TCRs reportedly recognize variant regions that carry no mutations.

V and J are TRBV2 and TRBJ1-6; 9 bases line up with TRBD1. The sample consisted of peripheral blood, taken 28 days after the second dose of the MenACWY control vaccine. The origin of this receptor is an adult who received the MenACWY meningococcal vaccine as a control. The CDR3 bases are TGTGCCAGCAGCCTCGGGACAGGGTCTTCACCCCTCCACTTT. Protein sequence: CASSLGTGSSPLHF.